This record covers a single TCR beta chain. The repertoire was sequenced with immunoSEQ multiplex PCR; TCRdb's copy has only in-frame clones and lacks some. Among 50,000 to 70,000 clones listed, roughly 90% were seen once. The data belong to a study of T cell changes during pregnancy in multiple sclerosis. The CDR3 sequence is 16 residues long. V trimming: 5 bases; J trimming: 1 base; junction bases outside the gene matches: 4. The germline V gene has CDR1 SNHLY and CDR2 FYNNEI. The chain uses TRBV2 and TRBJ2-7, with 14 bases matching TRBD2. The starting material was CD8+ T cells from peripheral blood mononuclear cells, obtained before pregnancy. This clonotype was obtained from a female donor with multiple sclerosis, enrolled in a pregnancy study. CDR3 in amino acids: CASSKGLAGVSYEQYF. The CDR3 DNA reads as TGTGCCAGCAGTAAGGGACTAGCGGGGGTATCCTACGAGCAGTACTTC. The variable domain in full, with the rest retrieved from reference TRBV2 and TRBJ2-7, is EPEVTQTPSHQVTQMGQEVILRCVPISNHLYFYWYRQILGQKVEFLVSFYNNEISEKSEIFDDQFSVERPDGSNFTLKIRSTKLEDSAMYFCASSKGLAGVSYEQYFGPGTRLTVT.